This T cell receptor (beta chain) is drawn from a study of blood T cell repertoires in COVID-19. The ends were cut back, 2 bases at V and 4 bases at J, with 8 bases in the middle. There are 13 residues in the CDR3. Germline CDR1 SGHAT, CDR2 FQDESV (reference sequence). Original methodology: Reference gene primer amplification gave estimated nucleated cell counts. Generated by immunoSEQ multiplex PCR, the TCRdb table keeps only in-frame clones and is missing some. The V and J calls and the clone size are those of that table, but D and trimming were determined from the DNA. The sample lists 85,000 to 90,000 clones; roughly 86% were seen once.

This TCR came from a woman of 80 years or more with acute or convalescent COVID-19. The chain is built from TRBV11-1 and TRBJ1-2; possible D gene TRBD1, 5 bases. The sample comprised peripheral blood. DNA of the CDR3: TGTGCCAGCAGCTTACAGGGTATCTATGGCTACACCTTC. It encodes CASSLQGIYGYTF.